The rows below give T cell receptor beta chains drawn from one sample of a study of response to subunit inactivated influenza vaccine. Each CDR3 protein gets one entry after TCRdb re-called the RT-PCR reads with MiXCR. Here the sample spans 650,000 to 850,000 distinct CDR3 sequences, approximately 14% being singletons. Sequences were derived from PBMCs from blood, sampled roughly 15 days before vaccination. Source of these receptors: a man aged 50-59 years who received an inactivated influenza vaccine. CDR3s include the opening cysteine and the closing phenylalanine or tryptophan. D genes are given only for firm matches. Size values are once, few and many counts, or a class for expanded clones, and some rows have none.

>.|14|TRBV12-3/TRBV12-4|TRBJ2-1|many
CASDPDGDYNEQFF
TGTGCCAGCGATCCCGACGGAGATTACAATGAGCAGTTCTTC
>TRBD2|15|TRBV28|TRBJ2-1|many
CASSQGLAVYNEQFF
TGTGCCAGCAGTCAAGGACTAGCGGTTTACAATGAGCAGTTCTTC
>.|13|TRBV7-2|TRBJ2-5|.
CASSMTSKETQYF
TGTGCCAGCAGCATGACTAGTAAAGAGACCCAGTACTTC
>TRBD1|17|TRBV12-3/TRBV12-4|TRBJ2-2|few
CASSIPGQGWWKGELFF
TGTGCCAGCAGTATACCGGGACAGGGTTGGTGGAAGGGGGAGCTGTTTTTT
>TRBD2|15|TRBV6-2/TRBV6-3|TRBJ2-1|many
CASSYFGTSGNEQFF
TGTGCCAGCAGTTACTTCGGGACTAGCGGCAATGAGCAGTTCTTC
>.|16|TRBV15|TRBJ2-3|few
CATSRDGNSGTDTQYF
TGTGCCACCAGCAGAGATGGTAACAGTGGCACAGATACGCAGTATTTT
>.|14|TRBV21-1|TRBJ2-1|few
CASSIYRAYNEQFF
TGTGCCAGCAGCATCTACAGGGCCTACAATGAGCAGTTCTTC
>TRBD1|15|TRBV9|TRBJ1-1|many
CASSARDRGGTEAFF
TGTGCCAGCAGCGCCCGGGACAGGGGAGGCACTGAAGCTTTCTTT
>.|16|TRBV28|TRBJ1-5|.
CASSLASGLGNQPQHF
TGTGCCAGCAGTCTAGCCTCAGGGTTGGGCAATCAGCCCCAGCATTTT
>TRBD1|16|TRBV7-9|TRBJ2-1|.
CASRPGTGDTYNEQFF
TGTGCCAGCAGACCCGGGACAGGGGATACCTACAATGAGCAGTTCTTC
>TRBD2|15|TRBV2|TRBJ2-3|few
CASSERGGATDTQYF
TGTGCCAGCAGTGAACGGGGGGGAGCCACAGATACGCAGTATTTT
>TRBD2|17|TRBV5-1|TRBJ2-5|.
CASSLGIGLAGTGTQYF
TGCGCCAGCAGCTTGGGAATAGGACTAGCGGGGACTGGGACCCAGTACTTC
>.|13|TRBV18|TRBJ1-1|few
CASLLNKNTEAFF
TGTGCCAGCCTACTAAACAAGAACACTGAAGCTTTCTTT
>.|14|TRBV5-1|TRBJ1-5|.
CASSEGLQGQPQHF
TGCGCCAGCAGCGAAGGGTTGCAAGGTCAGCCCCAGCATTTT
>.|14|TRBV29-1|TRBJ2-7|few
CSVEDGLQGYEQYF
TGCAGCGTTGAAGATGGGCTCCAGGGCTACGAGCAGTACTTC
>TRBD2|18|TRBV10-1|TRBJ2-3|.
CASSVRTSGGTSTDTQYF
TGCGCCAGCAGTGTAAGGACTAGCGGGGGCACTAGCACAGATACGCAGTATTTT
>.|15|TRBV15|TRBJ2-3|many
CATSRVRGWTDTQYF
TGTGCCACCAGCAGAGTGAGAGGTTGGACAGATACGCAGTATTTT
>.|13|TRBV20-1|TRBJ2-2|few
CSARRGNTGELFF
TGCAGTGCAAGGCGGGGGAACACCGGGGAGCTGTTTTTT
>.|12|TRBV12-3/TRBV12-4|TRBJ2-7|.
CASRGLAYEQYF
TGTGCCAGCAGGGGACTGGCCTACGAGCAGTACTTC
>.|24|TRBV7-4|TRBJ1-3|.
CASSLAPGSIPYDSLSSSGNTIYF
TGTGCCAGCAGCTTAGCTCCAGGGAGTATCCCCTACGATAGTTTATCGAGCTCTGGAAACACCATATATTTT
>.|13|TRBV10-3|TRBJ2-1|many
CAIRPTSDNEQFF
TGTGCCATCAGACCGACATCGGACAATGAGCAGTTCTTC
>.|17|TRBV6-5|TRBJ2-7|few
CASSYSRGTQETYEQYF
TGTGCCAGCAGTTACTCGAGAGGGACGCAGGAGACCTACGAGCAGTACTTC
>TRBD1|13|TRBV12-3/TRBV12-4|TRBJ2-5|few
CASSTGDQETQYF
TGTGCCAGCAGCACAGGGGACCAAGAGACCCAGTACTTC
>.|13|TRBV28|TRBJ2-1|many
CASNRVGNNEQFF
TGTGCCAGCAACAGGGTAGGCAACAATGAGCAGTTCTTC
>TRBD1|15|TRBV6-2/TRBV6-3|TRBJ2-1|few
CASRRPGQGGNEQFF
TGTGCCAGCAGACGGCCGGGACAGGGAGGCAATGAGCAGTTCTTC
>.|13|TRBV7-9|TRBJ1-1|.
CASSLVSGNEAFF
TGTGCCAGCAGCTTAGTTTCAGGGAATGAAGCTTTCTTT
>.|13|TRBV5-1|TRBJ2-3|.
CASNGARTDTQYF
TGCGCCAGCAATGGTGCCCGCACAGATACGCAGTATTTT
>.|12|TRBV6-5|TRBJ2-1|.
CASSRTGSEQFF
TGTGCCAGCAGTCGAACAGGGTCCGAGCAGTTCTTC
>.|13|TRBV30|TRBJ2-7|.
CAWSVGDYDEQYF
TGTGCCTGGAGTGTGGGGGATTACGACGAGCAGTACTTC
>.|14|TRBV7-2|TRBJ1-5|few
CASSFSSINQPQHF
TGTGCCAGCAGCTTTTCATCAATCAATCAGCCCCAGCATTTT
>TRBD2|20|TRBV4-2|TRBJ2-2|few
CASSPYVFPGLAGNTGELFF
TGTGCCAGCAGCCCCTACGTATTCCCGGGACTAGCGGGGAACACCGGGGAGCTGTTTTTT
>TRBD1|15|TRBV18|TRBJ1-2|.
CASSPRTGHDYGYTF
TGTGCCAGCTCACCACGGACAGGCCATGACTATGGCTACACCTTC